This T cell receptor (beta chain) is drawn from a study of PD-L1 blockade in urothelial cancer (dated by TCRdb to about 2017). Broadly, across the study: All patients started therapy at some point between 2014 and 2016 and received atezolizumab 1,200 mg intravenously every 3 weeks. About 90% of the roughly 29 patients were identified as males with urothelial cancer of bladder origin, and a prior smoking history was reported by 18 of 29 patients. Patients had an ECOG performance status of 0 or 1 and had received between 0 and 3 prior chemotherapy regimens. Blood samples were analyzed at 3 weeks after treatment start (second dose) and at 6 weeks after treatment start. Blood samples gave median yields of approximately 130,000 T cells and 82,636 unique TCRs, along with a median clonality of approximately 0.084. An exploratory multi-omic analysis was conducted of the somatic, immune and clinical correlates of response to PD-L1 blockade with atezolizumab in urothelial cancer. Pretreatment tumor samples, along with matched peripheral blood collected serially before and after atezolizumab treatment, underwent TCR sequencing. Durable clinical benefit was defined as progression-free survival longer than 6 months, and TCR features were also tested against progression-free and overall survival. Whole exome sequencing and RNA sequencing of pretreatment tumors were performed alongside TCR sequencing in the same patients. Roughly 10 patients achieved durable clinical benefit and some 20 did not. Pretreatment blood TCR-seq was available for around 29 patients, at least one posttreatment blood collection was obtained for around 25 patients, and tumor TCR-seq was available for around 25 patients. The investigation overall reported the following: Among patients with durable benefit, tumor-associated TCR clones showed greater expansion in peripheral blood 3 weeks after treatment started (n = 22, p = 0.022). Because the sample size was small (n ≈ 31) and many exploratory analyses were performed, the results are intended to be hypothesis-generating. Improved progression-free and overall survival was associated with having pretreatment peripheral blood TCR clonality below the median.

Each PCR received spiked-in synthetic TCR analog templates so that absolute template abundance could be estimated from read counts. TCRbeta CDR3 regions were amplified from genomic DNA with bias-controlled V and J gene primers using the immunoSEQ assay. Sequencing of rearranged TCRbeta segments was performed at approximately 20X coverage. On the study's bioinformatics: Sequencing errors were corrected by clustering and CDR3s were annotated against IMGT to assign V, D and J genes. Downstream analyses used only productive TCRbeta rearrangements, leaving out any out-of-frame or stop-codon sequences. Clonality was calculated as one minus the Shannon entropy normalized by the log of the number of unique productive sequences. Fisher's exact test with Benjamini-Hochberg correction, using a cutoff of adjusted p below 0.01, was how clones that differed between time points or between blood and tumor were identified. This is the immuneACCESS table as TCRdb keeps it, with only in-frame sequences that have V and J called. A part of the clones is gone; compared with another copy, unresolved V genes explain less than half, and the rest is unexplained. For V, J and clone size, that table is used; D and trimming come from the DNA. The sample table lists about 63,000 clones, 81% of them with a count of one. Clones ranked in the top ten supply around 5.7% of the sample.

The CDR3 starts with the cysteine, ends with the phenylalanine, and has 11 residues. CDR3 DNA is the only sequence kept; it has 33 bases, read in frame from the first base. The germline V gene (reference sequence) provides CDR1 LNHDA and CDR2 SQIVND. Trimming takes 5 bases from V and 5 bases from J, and the germline ends sit 5 bases apart. With respect to this clone: The target of this receptor is not known. Base qualities are missing; no much larger clone stands one base away.

The meaning of the sample's time point label: pretreatment peripheral blood. The cohort comprised 25 to 35 patients with locally advanced or metastatic urothelial carcinoma treated at Memorial Sloan Kettering on a trial protocol. Peripheral blood mononuclear cells were collected pretreatment and during treatment, at between 1 and 8 total time points per patient. The Qiagen DNeasy Blood extraction kit was used to purify genomic DNA from total PBMCs and tumor samples. Collected pretreatment and during treatment, PBMCs were isolated and stored as previously described. The sequence derives from a man between 65 and 85 years old with urothelial cancer. This material consisted of PBMCs, taken around atezolizumab (anti-PD-L1) treatment. This receptor chain uses TRBV19 and TRBJ2-3; no confident D gene assignment can be made. In nucleotide form, the sequence is TGTGCCAGTAGTGAGAGAGATACGCAGTATTTT. The resulting protein is CASSERDTQYF.